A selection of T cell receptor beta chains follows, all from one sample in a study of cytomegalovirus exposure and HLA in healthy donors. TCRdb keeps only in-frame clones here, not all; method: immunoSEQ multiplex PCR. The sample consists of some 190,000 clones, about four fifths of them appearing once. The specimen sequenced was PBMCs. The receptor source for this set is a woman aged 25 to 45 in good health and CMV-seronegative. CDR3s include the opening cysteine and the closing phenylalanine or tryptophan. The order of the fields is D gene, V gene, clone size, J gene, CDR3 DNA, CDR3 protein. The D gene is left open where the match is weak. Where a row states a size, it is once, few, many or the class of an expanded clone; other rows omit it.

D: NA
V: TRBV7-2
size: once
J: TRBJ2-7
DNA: TGTGCCAGCAGCTTTGGACAGATGTCCGAGCAGTACTTC
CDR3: CASSFGQMSEQYF

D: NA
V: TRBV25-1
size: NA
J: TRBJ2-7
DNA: TGTGCCAGCACCCCGAATATGGCGGAGGGGGCGAGCTCCTACGAGCAGTACTTC
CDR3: CASTPNMAEGASSYEQYF

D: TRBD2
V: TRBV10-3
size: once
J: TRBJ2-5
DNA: TGTGCCATCAGCCCGGGACTAGCGAGGGGAGAGACCCAGTACTTC
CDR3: CAISPGLARGETQYF

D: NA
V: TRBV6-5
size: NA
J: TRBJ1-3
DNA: TGTGCCAGCAGTGACACGCAGGGGACAAGCATATATTTT
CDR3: CASSDTQGTSIYF

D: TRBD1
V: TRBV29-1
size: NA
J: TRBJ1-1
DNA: TGCAGCACACACAGGGGGCCCTTGTCTGAAGCTTTCTTT
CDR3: CSTHRGPLSEAFF

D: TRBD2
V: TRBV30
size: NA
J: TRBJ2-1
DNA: TGTGCCTGGAGTGGGTTCGGGGGGGCCGCCTACAATGAGCAGTTCTTC
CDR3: CAWSGFGGAAYNEQFF

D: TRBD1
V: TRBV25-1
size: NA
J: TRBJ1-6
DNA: TGTGCCAGCAGTGAGAGGGGGCGGTCACCCCTCCACTTT
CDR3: CASSERGRSPLHF

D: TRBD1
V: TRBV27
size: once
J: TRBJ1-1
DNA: TGTGCCAGCAGTTTAAGGCGGACAGGGGGCAACACTGAAGCTTTCTTT
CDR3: CASSLRRTGGNTEAFF

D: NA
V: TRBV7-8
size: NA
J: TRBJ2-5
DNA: TGTGCCAGCAGCTTAAGGTCACGCGGGGAGACCCAGTACTTC
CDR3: CASSLRSRGETQYF

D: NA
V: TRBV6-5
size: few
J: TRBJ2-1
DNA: TGTGCCAGCAAGCGGGCAAGCTCCTACAATGAGCAGTTCTTC
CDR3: CASKRASSYNEQFF

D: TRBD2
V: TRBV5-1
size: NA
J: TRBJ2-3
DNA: TGCGCCAGCAGCTTGGCATTCAGCGGGGGCCAACGCACAGATACGCAGTATTTT
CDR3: CASSLAFSGGQRTDTQYF

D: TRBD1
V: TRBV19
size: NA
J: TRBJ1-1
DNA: TGTGCCAGTTCCACAGGGGAGACTGAAGCTTTCTTT
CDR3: CASSTGETEAFF

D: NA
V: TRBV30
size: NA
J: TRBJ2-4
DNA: TGTGCCTGGAGGGGGCAGGGTACATGGAACATTCAGTACTTC
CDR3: CAWRGQGTWNIQYF

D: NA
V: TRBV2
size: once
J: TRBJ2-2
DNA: TGTGCCAGCAGTGAGGGGGACATGATAATTCTGAACGGGGAGCTGTTTTTT
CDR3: CASSEGDMIILNGELFF

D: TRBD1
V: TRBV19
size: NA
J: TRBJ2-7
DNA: TGTGCCAGTAGTATCCGCGGACAGGCCTACGAGCAGTACTTC
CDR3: CASSIRGQAYEQYF

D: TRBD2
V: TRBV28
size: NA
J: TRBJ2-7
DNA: TGTGCCAGCAGTTCCTACTCTAGCGGGGGGGCAGGCGAGCAGTACTTC
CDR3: CASSSYSSGGAGEQYF

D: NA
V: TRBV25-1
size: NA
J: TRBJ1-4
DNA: TGTGCCAGGAGACGACAGGCCGATTGTGAAAAACTGTTTTTT
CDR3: CARRRQADCEKLFF

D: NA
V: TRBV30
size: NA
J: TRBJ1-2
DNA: TGTGCCTGGAGTGTAGGGGGCTATGGCTACACCTTC
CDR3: CAWSVGGYGYTF

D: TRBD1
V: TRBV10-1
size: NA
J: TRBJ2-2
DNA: TGCGCCAGCAGGGGACAGAGCGGGGAGCTGTTTTTT
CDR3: CASRGQSGELFF

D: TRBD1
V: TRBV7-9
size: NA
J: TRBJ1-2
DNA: TGTGCCAGCAGTTTCGGACAGGTGGGGGTGTATGGCTACACCTTC
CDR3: CASSFGQVGVYGYTF

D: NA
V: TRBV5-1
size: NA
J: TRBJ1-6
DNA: TGCGCCAGCAGCCACCCTGGGGGGGATTCACCCCTCCACTTT
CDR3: CASSHPGGDSPLHF

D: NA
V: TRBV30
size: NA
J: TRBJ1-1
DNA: TGTGCCTGGAGTGTTGTTTTGAGGGATGAGAGTGAAGCTTTCTTT
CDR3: CAWSVVLRDESEAFF

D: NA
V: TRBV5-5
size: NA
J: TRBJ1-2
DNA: TGTGCCAGCCGCGGACGGGGAGTGAAGTCCGCTGGGGACTATGGCTACACCTTC
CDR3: CASRGRGVKSAGDYGYTF

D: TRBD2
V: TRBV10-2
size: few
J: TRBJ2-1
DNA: TGCGCCAGCAGTGAAGGAGCGGGGGGGTTTCTGTTCTTC
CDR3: CASSEGAGGFLFF

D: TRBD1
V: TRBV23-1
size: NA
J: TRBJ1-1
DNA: TGCGCCAGCAGACCCACCAGGGGGATCATGTTGAACACTGAAGCTTTCTTT
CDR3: CASRPTRGIMLNTEAFF

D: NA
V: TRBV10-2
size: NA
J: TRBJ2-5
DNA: TGCGCCAGCAGTGAGTCGGGGGCAGGGCAAGAGACCCAGTACTTC
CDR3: CASSESGAGQETQYF

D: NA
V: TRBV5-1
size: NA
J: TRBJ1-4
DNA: TGCGCCAGCAGCAATTTCCAGGGTGGGGAAAAACTGTTTTTT
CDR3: CASSNFQGGEKLFF

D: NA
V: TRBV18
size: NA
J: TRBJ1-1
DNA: TGTGCCAGCTCACCACAGGTGGACAGCAACACTGAAGCTTTCTTT
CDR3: CASSPQVDSNTEAFF

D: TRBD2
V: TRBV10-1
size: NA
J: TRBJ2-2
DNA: TGCGCCAGCAGTGACCGGGGTAGCGGGACTTCCTCCGGGGAGCTGTTTTTT
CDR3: CASSDRGSGTSSGELFF

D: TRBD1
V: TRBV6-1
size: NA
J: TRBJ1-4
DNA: TGTGCCAGCAGTGAAAATCGTGGGACAGGGGGCGGGTGGCGCGAAAAACTGTTTTTT
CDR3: CASSENRGTGGGWREKLFF

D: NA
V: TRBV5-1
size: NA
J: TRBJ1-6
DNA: TGCGCCAGCAGCTTGAGCCAGGGTTATAATTCACCCCTCCACTTT
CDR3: CASSLSQGYNSPLHF

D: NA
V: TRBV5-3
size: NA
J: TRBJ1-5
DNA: TGTGCCAGAAGCTTGGTAGCGGGCGGTAGCAATCAGCCCCAGCATTTT
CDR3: CARSLVAGGSNQPQHF

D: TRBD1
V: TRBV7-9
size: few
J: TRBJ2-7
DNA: TGTGCCAGCAGCTTAGGGGACAGGGTTCTCCGTTCCTACGAGCAGTACTTC
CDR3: CASSLGDRVLRSYEQYF

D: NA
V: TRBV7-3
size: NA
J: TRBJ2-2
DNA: TGTGCCAGCAGCCCGGACAGGCGGGACGGGGAGCTGTTTTTT
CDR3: CASSPDRRDGELFF

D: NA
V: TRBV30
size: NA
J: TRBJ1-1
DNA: TGTGCCTGGAGGGGCAGGGACACTGAAGCTTTCTTT
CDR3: CAWRGRDTEAFF

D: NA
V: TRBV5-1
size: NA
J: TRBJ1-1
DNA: TGCGCCAGCAGCTTAGGCCAGGGTCGGACTGAAGCTTTCTTT
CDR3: CASSLGQGRTEAFF

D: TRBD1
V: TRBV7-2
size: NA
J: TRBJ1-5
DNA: TGTGCCAGCAGCTTCGGCAGGGGGTTTGGTCAGCCCCAGCATTTT
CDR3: CASSFGRGFGQPQHF

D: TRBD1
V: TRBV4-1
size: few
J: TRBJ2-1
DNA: TGCGCCAGCAGTTATCCGGGACAGGGGAGGAATGAGCAGTTCTTC
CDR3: CASSYPGQGRNEQFF

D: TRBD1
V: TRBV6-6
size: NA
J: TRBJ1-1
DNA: TGTGCCAGCAGTTACTTCTCAGGGGGCACTGAAGCTTTCTTT
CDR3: CASSYFSGGTEAFF

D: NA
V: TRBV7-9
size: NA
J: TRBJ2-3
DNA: TGTGCCAGCAGCGTAACAGGGACAGATACGCAGTATTTT
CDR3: CASSVTGTDTQYF

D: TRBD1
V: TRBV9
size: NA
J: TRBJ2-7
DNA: TGTGCCAGCAGCCCCCGGGACAGGGTCTACGAGCAGTACTTC
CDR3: CASSPRDRVYEQYF

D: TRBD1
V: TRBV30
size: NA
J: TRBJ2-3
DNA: TGTGCCTGGAGTCCCGGGACAGGGCTCCACACAGATACGCAGTATTTT
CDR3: CAWSPGTGLHTDTQYF

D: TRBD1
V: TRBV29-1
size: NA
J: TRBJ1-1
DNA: TGCAGCGGATCACAGGGGGTTTTGAACACTGAAGCTTTCTTT
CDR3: CSGSQGVLNTEAFF

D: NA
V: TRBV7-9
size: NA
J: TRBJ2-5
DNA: TGTGCCAGCAGCCTCGGACAGTCCCAGTACTTC
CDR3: CASSLGQSQYF